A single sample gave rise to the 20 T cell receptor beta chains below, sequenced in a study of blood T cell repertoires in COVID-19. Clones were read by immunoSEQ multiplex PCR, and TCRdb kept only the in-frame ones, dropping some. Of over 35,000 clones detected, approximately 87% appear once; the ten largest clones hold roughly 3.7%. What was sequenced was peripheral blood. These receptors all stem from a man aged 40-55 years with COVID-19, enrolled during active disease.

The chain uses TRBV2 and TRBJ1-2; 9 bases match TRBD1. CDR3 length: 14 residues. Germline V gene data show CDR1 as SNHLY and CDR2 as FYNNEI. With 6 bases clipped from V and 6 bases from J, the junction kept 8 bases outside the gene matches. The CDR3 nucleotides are TGTGCCAGCAGCTTTAGACAGGGGGTCGATGGCTACACCTTC. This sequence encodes CASSFRQGVDGYTF.

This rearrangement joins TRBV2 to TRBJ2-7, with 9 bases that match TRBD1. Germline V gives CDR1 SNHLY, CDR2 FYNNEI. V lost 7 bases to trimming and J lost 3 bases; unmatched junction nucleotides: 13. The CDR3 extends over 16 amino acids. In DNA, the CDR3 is TGTGCCAGCAATGCGGAACCGGGACAGGGATTCTACGAGCAGTACTTC. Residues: CASNAEPGQGFYEQYF.

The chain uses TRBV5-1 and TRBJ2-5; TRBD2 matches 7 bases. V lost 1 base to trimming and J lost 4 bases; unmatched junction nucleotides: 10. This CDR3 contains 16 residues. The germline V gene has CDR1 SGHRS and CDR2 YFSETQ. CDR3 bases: TGCGCCAGCAGCTTGAGGTCAGCGGGGACCTTAGAGACCCAGTACTTC. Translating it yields CASSLRSAGTLETQYF.

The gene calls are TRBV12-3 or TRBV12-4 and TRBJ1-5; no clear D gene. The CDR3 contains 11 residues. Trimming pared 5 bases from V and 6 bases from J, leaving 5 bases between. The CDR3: CASSTGQPQHF. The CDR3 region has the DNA TGTGCCAGCAGTACCGGTCAGCCCCAGCATTTT.

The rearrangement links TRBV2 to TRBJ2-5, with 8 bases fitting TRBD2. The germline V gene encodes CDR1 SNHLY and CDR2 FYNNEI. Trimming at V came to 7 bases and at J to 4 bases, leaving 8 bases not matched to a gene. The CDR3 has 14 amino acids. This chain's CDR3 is CASTAGDHLETQYF. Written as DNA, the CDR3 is TGTGCCAGCACAGCGGGGGACCACCTAGAGACCCAGTACTTC.

The CDR3: CAWSVLASGGINEQFF. Written as DNA, the CDR3 is TGTGCCTGGAGTGTCTTGGCTAGCGGGGGGATTAATGAGCAGTTCTTC. The J gene is TRBJ2-1, the V gene TRBV30; 11 nucleotides align to TRBD2. V lost 0 bases and J lost 7; bases outside the gene matches: 8. The CDR3 sequence is 16 residues long. The germline gives CDR1 GTSNPN, CDR2 SVGIG (reference sequence).

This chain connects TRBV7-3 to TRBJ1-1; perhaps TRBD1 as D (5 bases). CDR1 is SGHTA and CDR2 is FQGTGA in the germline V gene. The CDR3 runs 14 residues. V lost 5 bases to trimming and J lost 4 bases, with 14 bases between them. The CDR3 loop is CASSPAGGGTEAFF. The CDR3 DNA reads TGTGCCAGCAGCCCCGCGGGGGGGGGCACTGAAGCTTTCTTT.

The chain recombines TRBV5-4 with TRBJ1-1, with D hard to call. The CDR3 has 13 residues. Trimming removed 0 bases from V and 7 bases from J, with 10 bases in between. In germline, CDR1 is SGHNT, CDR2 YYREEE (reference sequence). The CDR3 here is CASSLEQVNEAFF. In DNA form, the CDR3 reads TGTGCCAGCAGCTTGGAGCAGGTTAATGAAGCTTTCTTT. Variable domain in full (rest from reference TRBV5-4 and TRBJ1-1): ETGVTQSPTHLIKTRGQQVTLRCSSQSGHNTVSWYQQALGQGPQFIFQYYREEENGRGNFPPRFSGLQFPNYSSELNVNALELDDSALYLCASSLEQVNEAFFGQGTRLTVV.

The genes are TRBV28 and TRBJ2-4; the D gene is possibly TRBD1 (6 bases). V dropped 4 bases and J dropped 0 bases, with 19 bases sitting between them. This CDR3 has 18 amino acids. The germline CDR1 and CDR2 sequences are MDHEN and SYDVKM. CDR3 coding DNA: TGTGCCAGCAGTTCGAGGGGGATTGGAACCGTAGCCAAAAACATTCAGTACTTC. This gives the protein CASSSRGIGTVAKNIQYF. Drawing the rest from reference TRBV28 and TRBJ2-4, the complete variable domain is DVKVTQSSRYLVKRTGEKVFLECVQDMDHENMFWYRQDPGLGLRLIYFSYDVKMKEKGDIPEGYSVSREKKERFSLILESASTNQTSMYLCASSSRGIGTVAKNIQYFGAGTRLSVL.

The DNA of the CDR3 is TGTGCCTGGAGTAAGACAGGGGGCAAGAGTTCACCCCTCCACTTT. Protein product: CAWSKTGGKSSPLHF. This rearrangement joins TRBV30 to TRBJ1-6; 10 bases align to TRBD1. The CDR3 sequence is 15 residues long. Germline trimming cut 2 bases from V and 9 bases from J; bases unmatched to any gene: 7. From germline, CDR1 is GTSNPN and CDR2 SVGIG (reference sequence).

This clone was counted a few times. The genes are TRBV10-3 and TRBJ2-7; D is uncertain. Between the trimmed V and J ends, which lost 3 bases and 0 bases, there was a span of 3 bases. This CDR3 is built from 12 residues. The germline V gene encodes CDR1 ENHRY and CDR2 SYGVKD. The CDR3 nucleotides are TGTGCCATCAGTGACAGCTCCTACGAGCAGTACTTC. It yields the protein CAISDSSYEQYF.

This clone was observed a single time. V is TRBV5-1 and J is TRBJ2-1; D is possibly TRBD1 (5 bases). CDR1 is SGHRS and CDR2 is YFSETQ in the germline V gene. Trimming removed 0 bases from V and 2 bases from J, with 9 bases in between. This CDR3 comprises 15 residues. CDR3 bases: TGCGCCAGCAGCTTGGCGACAGTTCCCTACAATGAGCAGTTCTTC. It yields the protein CASSLATVPYNEQFF.

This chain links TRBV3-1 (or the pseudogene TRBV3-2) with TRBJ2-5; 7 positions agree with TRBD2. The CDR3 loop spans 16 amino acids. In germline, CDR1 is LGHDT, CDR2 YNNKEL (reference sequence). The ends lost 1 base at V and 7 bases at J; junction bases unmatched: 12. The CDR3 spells CASSQGWGGGSGTQYF. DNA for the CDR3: TGTGCCAGCAGCCAAGGATGGGGCGGGGGTAGTGGGACCCAGTACTTC.

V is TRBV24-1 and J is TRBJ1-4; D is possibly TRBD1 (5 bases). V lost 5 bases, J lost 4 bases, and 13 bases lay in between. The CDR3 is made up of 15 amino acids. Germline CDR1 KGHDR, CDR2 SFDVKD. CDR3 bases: TGTGCCACCAGTGGGAGCGAGACAGATAATGAAAAACTGTTTTTT. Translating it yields CATSGSETDNEKLFF.

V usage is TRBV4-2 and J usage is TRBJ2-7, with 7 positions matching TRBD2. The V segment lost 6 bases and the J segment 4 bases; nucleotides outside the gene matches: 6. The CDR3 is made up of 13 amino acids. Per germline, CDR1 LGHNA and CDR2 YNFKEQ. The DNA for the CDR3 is TGTGCCAGCAGTGCAGAAGCGGGGTACGAGCAGTACTTC. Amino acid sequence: CASSAEAGYEQYF.

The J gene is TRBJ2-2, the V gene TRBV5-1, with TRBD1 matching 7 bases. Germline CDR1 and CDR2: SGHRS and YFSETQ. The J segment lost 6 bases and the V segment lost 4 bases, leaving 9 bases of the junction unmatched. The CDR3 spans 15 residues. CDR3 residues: CASSPRTGPAGELFF. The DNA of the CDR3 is TGCGCCAGCAGCCCCAGGACAGGACCCGCCGGGGAGCTGTTTTTT.

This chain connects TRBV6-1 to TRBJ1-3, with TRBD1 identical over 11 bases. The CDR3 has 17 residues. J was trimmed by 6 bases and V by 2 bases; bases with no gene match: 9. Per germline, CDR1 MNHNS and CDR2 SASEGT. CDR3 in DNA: TGTGCCAGCAGTGAACTGGCCCGGACAGGGGGCTTAAACACCATATATTTT. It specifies CASSELARTGGLNTIYF.

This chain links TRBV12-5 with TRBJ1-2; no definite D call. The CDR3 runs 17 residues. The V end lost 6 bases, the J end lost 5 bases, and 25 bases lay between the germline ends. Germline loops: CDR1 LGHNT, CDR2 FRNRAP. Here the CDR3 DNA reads TGTGCTAGTGGGGCCCCGCGGGCCCCGCAGTTCGTTTATGGCTACACCTTC. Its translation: CASGAPRAPQFVYGYTF.

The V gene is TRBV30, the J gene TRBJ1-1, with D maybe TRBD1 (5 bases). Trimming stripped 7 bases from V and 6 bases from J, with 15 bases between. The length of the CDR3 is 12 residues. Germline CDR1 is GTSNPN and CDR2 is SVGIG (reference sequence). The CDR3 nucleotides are TGTGCCTACGCGACGACAGTCTCTGAAGCTTTCTTT. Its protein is CAYATTVSEAFF.

The CDR3 here is CASSHDRGPGYTF. The CDR3 bases are TGTGCCAGCAGCCACGACAGGGGGCCTGGCTACACCTTC. V usage is TRBV3-1 (or the pseudogene TRBV3-2) and J usage is TRBJ1-2, with TRBD1 identical over 10 bases. This CDR3 contains 13 residues. V was pared by 3 bases and J by 7 bases, with 2 bases of the junction left unmatched. Germline V gene lookup returns CDR1 LGHDT and CDR2 YNNKEL (reference sequence).